Presented here are 14 T cell receptor beta chains from one specimen sequenced in a study of blood T cells in healthy people across ages. It was with a sample-barcoded 5' primer and a J-beta primer mix that a second PCR of roughly 7 to 12 cycles was run. Via MiXCR, TCRdb re-called the 5' RACE reads, giving one row per CDR3 protein. The sample includes 1.8 million or so distinct CDR3 sequences, approximately 39% of them seen just once. Sample: blood. The receptors were gathered from a human donor in good health.

V and J are TRBV5-1 and TRBJ2-7; 8 bases align to TRBD1. Germline CDR1 SGHRS, CDR2 YFSETQ. The V segment lost 0 bases and the J segment 2 bases; nucleotides outside the gene matches: 4. This CDR3 has 15 residues. CDR3 amino acids: CASSLGQGPPYEQYF. In DNA form, the CDR3 reads TGCGCCAGCAGCTTGGGACAGGGGCCCCCCTACGAGCAGTACTTC.

This clonotype was detected a few times. This rearrangement joins TRBV7-2 to TRBJ2-7; weak D call: TRBD2 (5 bases). Germline V gene sequence: CDR1 SGHTA, CDR2 FQGNSA. The CDR3 runs 14 residues. Deletions cut 1 base from V and 6 bases from J, with 13 bases between. The chain's CDR3 is CASSLGGRHGEQYF. The CDR3, as DNA: TGTGCCAGCAGCTTAGGTGGGAGACACGGCGAGCAGTACTTC.

The chain recombines TRBV12-3 or TRBV12-4 with TRBJ2-1; TRBD1 agrees at 7 bases. V trimming: 3 bases; J trimming: 4 bases; junction bases outside the gene matches: 9. This CDR3 region has 16 residues. CDR3 nucleotide sequence: TGTGCCAGCAGTTTCGGCACAGGGGTCGGTTACAATGAGCAGTTCTTC. This translates into CASSFGTGVGYNEQFF.

This clonotype was detected only a few times. The chain links TRBV6-2 or TRBV6-3 to TRBJ1-5; D is undetermined. CDR3 length: 14 residues. Trimming stripped 6 bases from V and 1 base from J, with 10 bases between. Germline CDR1 reads MNHEY; CDR2 reads SVGEGT. CDR3 amino acids: CASSNRRSNQPQHF. The CDR3, as DNA: TGTGCCAGCAGCAATAGAAGGAGCAATCAGCCCCAGCATTTT.

The chain is built from TRBV7-2 and TRBJ2-2; no firm D call. V was trimmed by 0 bases and J by 6 bases, leaving 11 bases between them. The V gene's germline CDR1 is SGHTA and CDR2 FQGNSA. This CDR3 is built from 15 residues. The CDR3 loop is CASSLAGLISGELFF. The DNA of the CDR3 is TGTGCCAGCAGCTTAGCGGGATTGATTTCCGGGGAGCTGTTTTTT. The full variable domain, its missing parts supplied by reference TRBV7-2 and TRBJ2-2, is GAGVSQSPSNKVTEKGKDVELRCDPISGHTALYWYRQSLGQGLEFLIYFQGNSAPDKSGLPSDRFSAERTGGSVSTLTIQRTQQEDSAVYLCASSLAGLISGELFFGEGSRLTVL.

In its sample, this clonotype was seen a few times. The CDR3 spells CASSYPIGGRTEAFF. CDR3 in DNA: TGTGCCAGCAGTTACCCGATCGGGGGTAGGACTGAAGCTTTCTTT. The V and J genes are TRBV6-2 or TRBV6-3 and TRBJ1-1; TRBD1 is a possible D gene (5 bases). CDR1 and CDR2 from the germline V gene are MNHEY and SVGEGT. Trimming took 2 bases from V and 5 from J, leaving 15 bases between them. The CDR3 consists of 15 residues.

V is TRBV3-1 and J is TRBJ2-7; 7 bases align to TRBD2. Germline-derived CDR1 and CDR2 are LGHDT and YNNKEL (reference sequence). V gave up 2 bases and J gave up 6 bases; unmatched junction bases: 7. CDR3 length: 14 amino acids. The CDR3: CASSQLAGVVEQYF. CDR3 nucleotide sequence: TGTGCCAGCAGCCAACTCGCGGGGGTGGTCGAGCAGTACTTC.

On this clonotype itself: The junction departs from germline at one end; a sequencing error may be responsible. The genes are TRBV20-1 and TRBJ2-3, with 8 bases aligning to TRBD2. CDR3 length: 14 amino acids. Germline V CDR1 and CDR2: DFQATT, SNEGSKA (reference sequence). The CDR3 spells CGAHGTSSTDTQYF. CDR3 nucleotides: TGCGGTGCTCACGGGACTAGTAGCACAGATACGCAGTATTTT.

This clonotype was seen a few times. The rearrangement links TRBV5-5 to TRBJ1-1; D is possibly TRBD1 (6 bases). CDR3 length: 15 amino acids. V was clipped by 3 bases and J by 0 bases, with 12 bases between them. Per germline, CDR1 SGHKS and CDR2 YYEKEE (reference sequence). CDR3 residues: CASSSQGIVNTEAFF. CDR3 DNA sequence: TGTGCCAGCAGCTCTCAGGGGATAGTGAACACTGAAGCTTTCTTT.

The rearrangement uses TRBV3-1 and TRBJ1-2, with D unclear. CDR3 length: 14 amino acids. Germline V gene data show CDR1 as LGHDT and CDR2 as YNNKEL (reference sequence). The V end was cut by 5 bases, the J end by 4 bases, with 14 bases between. The CDR3 protein is CASSTYEDSYGYTF. CDR3 in DNA: TGTGCCAGCAGCACTTATGAGGACTCCTATGGCTACACCTTC.

The chain is built from TRBV4-2 and TRBJ2-7; no clear D. CDR3 length: 13 residues. Trimming took 4 bases from V and 3 from J, leaving 10 bases between them. Germline lookup yields CDR1 LGHNA and CDR2 YNFKEQ. The CDR3 sequence is CASSPPFDYEQYF. The CDR3 coding sequence is TGTGCCAGCAGCCCCCCGTTTGACTACGAGCAGTACTTC.

The V call is TRBV6-1, the J call TRBJ1-2; TRBD1 might be the D (5 bases). Trimming took 6 bases from V and 4 from J, leaving 18 bases between them. The CDR3 runs 15 residues. CDR1 is MNHNS and CDR2 is SASEGT in the germline V gene. The CDR3 DNA reads as TGTGCCAGCAGCGCGGGGCCAGCAACACTCTATGGCTACACCTTC. Encoded protein: CASSAGPATLYGYTF.

This clonotype was seen a handful of times. J is TRBJ2-1 and V is TRBV7-9, with a weak D call TRBD1 (5 bases). Germline-derived CDR1 and CDR2 are SEHNR and FQNEAQ (reference sequence). The CDR3 contains 12 residues. V lost 4 bases to trimming and J lost 9 bases, with 10 bases between them. CDR3 loop: CASSYQDTEQFF. The CDR3 DNA sequence: TGTGCCAGCAGCTACCAGGACACTGAGCAGTTCTTC.

The table lists this clonotype with a few counts. The rearrangement links TRBV5-1 to TRBJ2-6; TRBD1 matches 7 bases. The germline gives CDR1 SGHRS, CDR2 YFSETQ. CDR3 size: 18 residues. V lost 4 bases, J lost 0 bases, and 10 bases stayed unmatched. The CDR3 sequence is CASSTPTGMFSGANVLTF. CDR3 nucleotides: TGCGCCAGCAGCACGCCGACAGGGATGTTCTCTGGGGCCAACGTCCTGACTTTC.